This T cell receptor beta chain was found in a study of identifying expanded T cells in peripheral blood. From germline, CDR1 is SGHRS and CDR2 YFSETQ. The CDR3 contains 19 residues. Between the trimmed V and J ends, which lost 5 bases and 0 bases, there was a span of 25 bases. TCRdb's copy holds only in-frame clones and misses some; the assay was immunoSEQ multiplex PCR. Of around 120,000 clones in the sample, 75% to 90% were seen once. The TCR sequence derives from a person aged 18-70 years in good health. The chain recombines TRBV5-1 with TRBJ2-3; D may match TRBD1 or TRBD2 (5 bases each). Source material: blood. This chain's CDR3 is CASSWRPGKTRDSTDTQYF. In nucleotides, the CDR3 is TGCGCCAGCAGTTGGAGGCCAGGGAAGACACGGGACAGCACAGATACGCAGTATTTT.